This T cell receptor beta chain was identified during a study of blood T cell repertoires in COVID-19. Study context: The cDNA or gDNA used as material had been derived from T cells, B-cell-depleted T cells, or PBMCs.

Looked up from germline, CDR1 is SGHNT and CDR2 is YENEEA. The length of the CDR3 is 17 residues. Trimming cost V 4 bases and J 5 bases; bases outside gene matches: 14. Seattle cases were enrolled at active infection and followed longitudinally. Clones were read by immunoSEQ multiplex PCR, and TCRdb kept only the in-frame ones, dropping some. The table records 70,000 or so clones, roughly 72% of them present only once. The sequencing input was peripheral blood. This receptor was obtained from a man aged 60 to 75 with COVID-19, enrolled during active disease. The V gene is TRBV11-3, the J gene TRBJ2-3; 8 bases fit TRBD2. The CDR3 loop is CASSSRVAGGVGDTQYF. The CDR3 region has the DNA TGTGCCAGCAGCTCTAGGGTTGCGGGAGGAGTGGGAGATACGCAGTATTTT.